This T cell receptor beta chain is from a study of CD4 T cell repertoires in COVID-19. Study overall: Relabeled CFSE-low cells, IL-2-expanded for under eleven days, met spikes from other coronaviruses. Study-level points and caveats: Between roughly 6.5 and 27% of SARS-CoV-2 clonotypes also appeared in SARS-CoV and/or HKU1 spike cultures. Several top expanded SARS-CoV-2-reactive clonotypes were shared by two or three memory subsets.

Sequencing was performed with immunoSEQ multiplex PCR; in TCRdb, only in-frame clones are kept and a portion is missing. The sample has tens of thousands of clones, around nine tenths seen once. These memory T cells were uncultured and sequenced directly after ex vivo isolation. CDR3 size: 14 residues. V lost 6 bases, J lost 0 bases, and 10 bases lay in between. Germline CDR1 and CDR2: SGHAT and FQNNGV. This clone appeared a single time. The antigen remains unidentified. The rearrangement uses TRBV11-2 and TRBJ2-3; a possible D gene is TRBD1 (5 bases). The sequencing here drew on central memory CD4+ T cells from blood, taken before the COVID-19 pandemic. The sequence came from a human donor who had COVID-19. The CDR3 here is CASRHAGSTDTQYF. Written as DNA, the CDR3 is TGTGCCAGCAGACATGCAGGGAGCACAGATACGCAGTATTTT.